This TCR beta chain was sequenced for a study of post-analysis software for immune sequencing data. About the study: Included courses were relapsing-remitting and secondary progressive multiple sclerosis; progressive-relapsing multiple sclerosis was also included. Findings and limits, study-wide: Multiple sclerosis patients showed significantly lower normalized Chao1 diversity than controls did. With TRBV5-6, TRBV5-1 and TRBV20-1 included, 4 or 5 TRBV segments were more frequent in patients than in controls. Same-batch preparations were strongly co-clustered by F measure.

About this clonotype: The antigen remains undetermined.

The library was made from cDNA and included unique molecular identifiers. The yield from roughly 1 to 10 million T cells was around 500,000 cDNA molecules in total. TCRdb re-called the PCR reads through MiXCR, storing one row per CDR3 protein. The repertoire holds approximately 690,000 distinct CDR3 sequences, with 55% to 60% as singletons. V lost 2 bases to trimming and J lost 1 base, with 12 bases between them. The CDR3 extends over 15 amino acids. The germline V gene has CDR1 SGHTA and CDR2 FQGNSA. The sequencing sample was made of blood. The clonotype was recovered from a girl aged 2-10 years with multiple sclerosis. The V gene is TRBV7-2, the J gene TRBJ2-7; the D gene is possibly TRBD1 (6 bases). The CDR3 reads CASSLRPGHSYEQYF. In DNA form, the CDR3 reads TGTGCCAGCAGCTTAAGGCCGGGACATTCCTACGAGCAGTACTTC.